This entry is about one T cell receptor beta chain. Peripheral blood CD8+ and CD4+ T cells were profiled by TCR beta sequencing. The control group consisted of healthy donors matched for age and sex. This entry is derived from a study of CD8 T cells in Susac syndrome. This CDR3 is 16 amino acids long. Germline lookup yields CDR1 DFQATT and CDR2 SNEGSKA (reference sequence). With V trimmed by 0 bases and J by 4 bases, 10 bases remained unmatched. Random hexamers were used to reverse transcribe an amount of 0.5 to 1 ug RNA. Amplification of TCR beta CDR3 by immunoSEQ multiplex PCR spanned 54 Vbeta and 13 Jbeta. TCRdb called the immunoSEQ multiplex PCR reads again in MiXCR, with one record for every CDR3 protein. This sample has 110,000 or so distinct CDR3 sequences, with roughly 97% found just once.

The sequenced sample consisted of CD4+ T cells from PBMCs. This chain uses TRBV20-1 with TRBJ2-5; 8 bases fit TRBD1. This sequence originates from a human donor in good health. The CDR3 is CSARDLGPRGRETQYF. CDR3 bases: TGCAGTGCTAGAGATCTTGGTCCCAGGGGGCGAGAGACCCAGTACTTC.